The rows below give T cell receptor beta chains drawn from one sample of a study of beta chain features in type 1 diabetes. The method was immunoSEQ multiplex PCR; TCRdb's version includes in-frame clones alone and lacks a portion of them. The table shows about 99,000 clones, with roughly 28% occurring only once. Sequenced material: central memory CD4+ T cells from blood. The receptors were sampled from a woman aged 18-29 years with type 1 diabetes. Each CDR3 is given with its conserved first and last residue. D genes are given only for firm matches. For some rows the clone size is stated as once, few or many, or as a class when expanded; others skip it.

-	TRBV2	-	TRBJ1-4	TGTGCCAGCAGTGAAGTGGTATACCTAGGAAAACTGTTTTTT	CASSEVVYLGKLFF
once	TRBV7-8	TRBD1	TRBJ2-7	TGTGCCAGCAGCTTAATCCAGGGGGCGCGTAGCGAGCAGTACTTC	CASSLIQGARSEQYF
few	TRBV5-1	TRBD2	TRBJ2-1	TGCGCCAGCAGCTCGGGACTAGCGGGAGGTGAGCAGTTCTTC	CASSSGLAGGEQFF
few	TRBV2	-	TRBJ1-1	TGTGCCAGCAGTGCCTGGGACACGAACACTGAAGCTTTCTTT	CASSAWDTNTEAFF
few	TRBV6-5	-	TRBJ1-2	TGTGCCACCTTGCCCGGACAGAGCAAACACGGCTACACCTTC	CATLPGQSKHGYTF
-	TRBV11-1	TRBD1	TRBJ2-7	TGTGCCAGCAGCTTAGGCGGGACAGGGTTCTACGAGCAGTACTTC	CASSLGGTGFYEQYF
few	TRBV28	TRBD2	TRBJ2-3	TGTGCCAGCAGTCCCGTAGCGGGAGTCGGCACAGATACGCAGTATTTT	CASSPVAGVGTDTQYF
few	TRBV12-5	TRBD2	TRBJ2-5	TGTGCTAGTGGTTTGGTACTAGGCGGGAGTCCCCCAGAGACCCAGTACTTC	CASGLVLGGSPPETQYF
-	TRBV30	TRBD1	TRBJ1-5	TGTGCCTGGGGTACAGGGGGCCTCAATCAGCCCCAGCATTTT	CAWGTGGLNQPQHF
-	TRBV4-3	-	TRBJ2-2	TGCGCCAGCAGCCAAGATGGCTTTACGGGGGAGCTGTTTTTT	CASSQDGFTGELFF
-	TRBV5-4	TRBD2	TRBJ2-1	TGTGCCAGCAGCCCCAGGACTAGCGGGAAGGGTGAGCAGTTCTTC	CASSPRTSGKGEQFF
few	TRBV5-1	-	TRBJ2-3	TGCGCCAGCAGCCTAAACTATGGGGATACGCAGTATTTT	CASSLNYGDTQYF
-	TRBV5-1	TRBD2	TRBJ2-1	TGCGCCAGCAGCTTGGAGGGCGGGAGTCCCTACAATGAGCAGTTCTTC	CASSLEGGSPYNEQFF
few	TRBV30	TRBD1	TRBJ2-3	TGTGCCTGGAGCACCGGACAGGGCACAGATACGCAGTATTTT	CAWSTGQGTDTQYF
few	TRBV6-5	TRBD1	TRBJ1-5	TGTGCCAGCAGCCCGGACAGGACTCTTTTGACCCAGCATTTT	CASSPDRTLLTQHF
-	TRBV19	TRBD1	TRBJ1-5	TGTGCCAGTAGTGAGACAGGGGACAATCAGCCCCAGCATTTT	CASSETGDNQPQHF
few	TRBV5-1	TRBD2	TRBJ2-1	TGCGCCAGCAGCTTTAGTAGCGGGAGCTCCTACAATGAGCAGTTCTTC	CASSFSSGSSYNEQFF
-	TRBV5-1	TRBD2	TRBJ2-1	TGCGCCAGCAGCCGGGGACTAGCGTATGAGCAGTTCTTC	CASSRGLAYEQFF
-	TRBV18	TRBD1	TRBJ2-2	TGTGCCAGCTCACCCTGGGACAGGGGTTACACCGGGGAGCTGTTTTTT	CASSPWDRGYTGELFF
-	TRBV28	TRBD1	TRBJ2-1	TGTGCCAGCATTCCGGGACAGGGGTACAATGAGCAGTTCTTC	CASIPGQGYNEQFF
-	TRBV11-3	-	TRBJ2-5	TGTGCCAGCAGTGTAGGACAGCCTGCGACCCAGTACTTC	CASSVGQPATQYF
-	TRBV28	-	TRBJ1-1	TGTGCCAGCAGTTTGGCGGGGACTGAAGCTTTCTTT	CASSLAGTEAFF
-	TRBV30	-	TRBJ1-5	TGTGCCTGGAGCATAGGGGAGGTGCAGCCCCAGCATTTT	CAWSIGEVQPQHF